Presented here are 3 T cell receptor beta chains from one specimen sequenced in a study of T-cell memory formation after mild COVID-19. TCRdb reprocessed the 5' RACE reads via MiXCR and lists one record per CDR3 protein. The data contain roughly 620,000 distinct CDR3 sequences, roughly 17% of them seen just once; the ten biggest clones take up more than 10%. Sequenced sample: PBMCs or a T cell subset sorted from them (not recorded which). These TCRs come from an adult woman who had mild COVID-19 (a few samples of this study predate the infection). Cell type and time point are not known.

The rearrangement joins TRBV2 to TRBJ2-7; D remains ambiguous. This CDR3 has 13 amino acids. Trimming cost V 4 bases and J 2 bases, with 9 bases left between them. The germline V gene has CDR1 SNHLY and CDR2 FYNNEI. CDR3 in amino acids: CASSVSGTYEQYF. The CDR3 nucleotides are TGTGCCAGCAGTGTGTCGGGTACCTACGAGCAGTACTTC.

This clonotype was seen just once. The rearrangement uses TRBV4-3 and TRBJ1-4; a possible D gene is TRBD1 (5 bases). Germline V gives CDR1 LGHNA, CDR2 YSLEER. Trimming removed 4 bases from V and 7 bases from J, with 22 bases in between. The CDR3 consists of 17 residues. Written as DNA, the CDR3 is TGCGCCAGCAGCCGCCTCGGAGGGCAAGAGGGGAGTGAAAAACTGTTTTTT. This gives the protein CASSRLGGQEGSEKLFF.

V gene TRBV20-1 combines with J gene TRBJ2-5, with D maybe TRBD1 (6 bases). CDR1 DFQATT and CDR2 SNEGSKA come from the germline V gene (reference sequence). The CDR3 runs 14 residues. V lost 5 bases, J lost 1 base, and 14 bases lay in between. For the CDR3, the DNA is TGCAGTGCTTTTCGTCCAGGGGCCCAAGAGACCCAGTACTTC. This gives the protein CSAFRPGAQETQYF.